The T cell receptor (beta chain) described here comes from a study of beta chain features in type 1 diabetes. Study findings and constraints: TCRB CDR3s from Type 1 diabetes patients were moderately but significantly shorter in all four CD4+ subsets. PCR could preferentially amplify shorter templates, alike in patients and controls.

This clone occurred a few times. No antigen is known for it. CD45RO/CCR7/CD25/CD127/CD95/CD27 separated CD4+ naive, central memory, regulatory and stem cell-like memory cells by sorting. What was sequenced were expressed TCRB transcripts, since all of the isolated RNA had been reverse transcribed. Clones were sequenced by immunoSEQ multiplex PCR, and TCRdb holds only the in-frame ones, with some missing. The data contain 250,000 or so clones, around 14% of them singletons. Germline CDR1 MGHDK, CDR2 SYGVNS. V dropped 8 bases and J dropped 1 base, with 17 bases sitting between them. The CDR3 runs to 15 residues.

Sequencing was performed on naive CD4+ T cells from blood. V gene TRBV25-1 combines with J gene TRBJ2-5; D might be TRBD2 (6 bases). The TCR was taken from a man aged 30 to 45 with type 1 diabetes. CDR3 sequence reads: CASRIYKGLQETQYF. The CDR3 DNA reads TGTGCCAGCCGCATCTATAAGGGACTCCAAGAGACCCAGTACTTC.